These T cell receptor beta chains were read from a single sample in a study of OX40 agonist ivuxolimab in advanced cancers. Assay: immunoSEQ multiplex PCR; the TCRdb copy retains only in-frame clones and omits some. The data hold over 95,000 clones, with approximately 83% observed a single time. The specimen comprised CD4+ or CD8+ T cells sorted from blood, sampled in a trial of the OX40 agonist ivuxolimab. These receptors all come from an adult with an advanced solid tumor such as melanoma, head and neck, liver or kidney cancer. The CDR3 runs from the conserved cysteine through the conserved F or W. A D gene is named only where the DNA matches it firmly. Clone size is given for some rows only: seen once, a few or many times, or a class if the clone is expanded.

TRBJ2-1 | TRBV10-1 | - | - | TGCGCCAGCAGCCGGGCCCTAGCGACCGAGCAGTTCTTC | CASSRALATEQFF
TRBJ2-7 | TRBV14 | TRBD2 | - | TGTGCCAGCAGCCATAGCGGGAGGGGTTACGAGCAGTACTTC | CASSHSGRGYEQYF
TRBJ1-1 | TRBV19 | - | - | TGTGCCAGTACCCCCGGACCGGAGAACACTGAAGCTTTCTTT | CASTPGPENTEAFF
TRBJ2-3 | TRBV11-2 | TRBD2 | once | TGTGCCAGCAGCCCCCGCCCGGGAGGAGCAACCCCCACTAATACGCAGTATTTT | CASSPRPGGATPTNTQYF
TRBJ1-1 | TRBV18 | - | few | TGTGCCAGCTCACCGCAGGGTCAGCACACTGAAGCTTTCTTT | CASSPQGQHTEAFF
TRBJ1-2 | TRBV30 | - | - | TGTGCCTCCAACCTTGACTTTACAGGGAATCATGGCTACACCTTC | CASNLDFTGNHGYTF
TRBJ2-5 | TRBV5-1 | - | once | TGCGCCAGCAGCTTCCTCGGACAGCCTCAAGAGACCCAGTACTTC | CASSFLGQPQETQYF
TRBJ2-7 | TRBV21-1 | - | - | TGTGCCAGCAGGCCCCGGGACAGTAGCCCCCTCGAGCAGTACTTC | CASRPRDSSPLEQYF
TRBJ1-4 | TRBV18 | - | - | TGTGCCAGCTCACCAATTACAGGGAGTGAAAAACTGTTTTTT | CASSPITGSEKLFF
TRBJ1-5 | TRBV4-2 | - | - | TGTGCCAGCAGCCAGGAGGGGTGGAGCAATCAGCCCCAGCATTTT | CASSQEGWSNQPQHF
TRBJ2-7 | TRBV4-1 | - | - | TGCGCCAGCAGCCAAGATCAGGGACCTAATTGGGAGCAGTACTTC | CASSQDQGPNWEQYF
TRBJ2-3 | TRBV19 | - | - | TGTGCCAGTAGTATAGACAACTTCGCGGATACGCAGTATTTT | CASSIDNFADTQYF
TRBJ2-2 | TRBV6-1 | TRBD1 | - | TGTGCCACCAGATCGCGGACAGGGGAGGCCGGGGAGCTGTTTTTT | CATRSRTGEAGELFF
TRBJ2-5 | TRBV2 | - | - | TGTGCCAGCAGTAAACAGGGAGGGGAGACCCAGTACTTC | CASSKQGGETQYF
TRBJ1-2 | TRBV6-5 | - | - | TGTGCCAGCAGTTACCAGGCGGCTAACTATGGCTACACCTTC | CASSYQAANYGYTF
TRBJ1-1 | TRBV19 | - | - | TGTGCCAGTAGTATAGATCTTACGAACACTGAAGCTTTCTTT | CASSIDLTNTEAFF
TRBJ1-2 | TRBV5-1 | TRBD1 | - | TGCGCCACCAACCCCGGACAGGGAGGAGACTATGGCTACACCTTC | CATNPGQGGDYGYTF
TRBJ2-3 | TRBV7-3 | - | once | TGTGCCAGCAGCTTACAGCCGACAGATACGCAGTATTTT | CASSLQPTDTQYF
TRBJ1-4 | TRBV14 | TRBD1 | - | TGTGCCAGCAGCCCACAACAAACTCCAGGGGGCTTACTGTTTTTT | CASSPQQTPGGLLFF
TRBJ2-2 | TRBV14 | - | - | TGTGCCAGCAGCGGGACTCTTAAGGGCACCGGGGAGCTGTTTTTT | CASSGTLKGTGELFF
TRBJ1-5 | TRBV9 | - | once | TGTGCCAGCAGCGTAGCCCCGGTGAATCAGCCCCAGCATTTT | CASSVAPVNQPQHF
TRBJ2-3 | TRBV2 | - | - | TGTGCCAGCAGTGAAAGGCCCGAAATCGGACAGCCTGGGTATTTT | CASSERPEIGQPGYF